One sample yielded the 29 T cell receptor beta chains listed below, sequenced in a study of identical twins. TCRdb ran MiXCR on the 5' RACE reads and lists one entry per CDR3 protein. The sample has a few hundred thousand distinct CDR3 sequences; 20% to 25% are singletons. These records were also assigned to another study, of T cells expressing NK-cell markers.

The source material was CD4+ T cells sorted from blood. The receptors were gathered from a woman under 30 in good health.

This rearrangement joins TRBV9 to TRBJ2-3; D perhaps matches TRBD2 (5 bases). Germline CDR1 SGDLS, CDR2 YYNGEE. Trimming took off 6 bases at V and 4 bases at J, with 15 bases between the two ends. The CDR3 consists of 14 residues. The DNA of the CDR3 is TGTGCCAGCACCCGAAGTGGGAGAGCAGATACGCAGTATTTT. Amino acid sequence: CASTRSGRADTQYF.

This clonotype was counted a few times. This chain uses TRBV5-1 with TRBJ2-1; the match to TRBD2 covers 7 bases. The germline CDR1 and CDR2 sequences are SGHRS and YFSETQ. The CDR3 totals 13 residues. J gave up 6 bases and V 3 bases, and 3 bases lay outside the gene matches. The CDR3 DNA sequence: TGCGCCAGCAGCTCGGGACTAACCAATGAGCAGTTCTTC. Protein: CASSSGLTNEQFF. The full variable domain, rest sourced from reference TRBV5-1 and TRBJ2-1, is KAGVTQTPRYLIKTRGQQVTLSCSPISGHRSVSWYQQTPGQGLQFLFEYFSETQRNKGNFPGRFSGRQFSNSRSEMNVSTLELGDSALYLCASSSGLTNEQFFGPGTRLTVL.

The chain joins TRBV12-3 or TRBV12-4 to TRBJ1-2; D perhaps matches TRBD1 (6 bases). V shed 3 bases and J shed 2 bases, with 16 bases lying between them. The CDR3 length is 16 residues. CDR3 sequence (DNA): TGTGCCAGCAGTTTCGGGTATCAAACAGGGAACTATGGCTACACCTTC. It translates to CASSFGYQTGNYGYTF.

V usage is TRBV5-1 and J usage is TRBJ2-4, with D tentatively TRBD2 (6 bases). The germline CDR1 and CDR2 sequences are SGHRS and YFSETQ. The V and J ends lost 4 bases and 0 bases respectively, with 17 bases between them. The CDR3 contains 17 residues. The CDR3 loop is CASSVTSMGLAKNIQYF. The CDR3 DNA is TGCGCCAGCAGCGTCACCTCCATGGGACTAGCCAAAAACATTCAGTACTTC. The whole variable domain, remainder taken from reference TRBV5-1 and TRBJ2-4, is KAGVTQTPRYLIKTRGQQVTLSCSPISGHRSVSWYQQTPGQGLQFLFEYFSETQRNKGNFPGRFSGRQFSNSRSEMNVSTLELGDSALYLCASSVTSMGLAKNIQYFGAGTRLSVL.

The table lists this clonotype with a few counts. This sequence joins TRBV7-2 and TRBJ2-3, with TRBD2 matching over 8 bases. J was trimmed by 5 bases and V by 6 bases; bases with no gene match: 10. The CDR3 runs to 15 residues. CDR1 and CDR2 (germline): SGHTA, FQGNSA. The CDR3 protein is CASSYRTSSVDTQYF. In DNA form, the CDR3 reads TGTGCCAGCAGTTACAGGACTAGCAGTGTAGATACGCAGTATTTT.

The chain carries TRBV6-6 and TRBJ1-1, with unresolved D. The CDR3 runs to 12 residues. CDR1 and CDR2 (germline): MNHNY, SVGAGI (reference sequence). The ends were cut back, 6 bases at V and 3 bases at J, with 8 bases in the middle. Here the CDR3 DNA reads TGTGCCAGCAGGTTAGCGGACACTGAAGCTTTCTTT. Its translation is CASRLADTEAFF.

This clonotype was observed a handful of times. This rearrangement joins TRBV20-1 to TRBJ1-3; D is ambiguous. V was pared by 4 bases and J by 3 bases, with 7 bases between. Germline-derived CDR1 and CDR2 are DFQATT and SNEGSKA (reference sequence). The CDR3 is 12 residues long. For the CDR3, the DNA is TGCAGTGCTAATTCATTTGGAAACACCATATATTTT. Amino acid sequence: CSANSFGNTIYF.

A few counts support this clonotype. V usage is TRBV3-1 and J usage is TRBJ2-7; tentative D call: TRBD2 (6 bases). This CDR3 region has 14 residues. Germline V lookup: CDR1 LGHDT, CDR2 YNNKEL (reference sequence). Trimming stripped 0 bases from V and 9 bases from J, with 15 bases between. CDR3 region: CASSQDLGGIGQYF. CDR3 in DNA: TGTGCCAGCAGCCAAGATTTAGGAGGGATCGGGCAGTACTTC.

The rearrangement uses TRBV18 and TRBJ2-1; D is unresolved. Germline CDR1 is KGHSH and CDR2 is LQKENI. Trimming pared 3 bases from V and 8 bases from J, leaving 11 bases between. This CDR3 comprises 13 residues. The CDR3 protein is CASSPALTDEQFF. The CDR3 DNA reads TGTGCCAGCTCACCGGCTCTTACGGATGAGCAGTTCTTC.

The chain employs TRBV7-9 and TRBJ2-5; D is uncertain. The CDR3 has 14 amino acids. Trimming cost V 5 bases and J 0 bases, with 10 bases left between them. The germline CDR1 and CDR2 sequences are SEHNR and FQNEAQ (reference sequence). This CDR3 is CASSPNSNQETQYF. The DNA for the CDR3 is TGTGCCAGCAGCCCCAACAGTAACCAAGAGACCCAGTACTTC.

Note on this clonotype: The junction and the germline gene differ at one end; a read error may be behind it. The chain has TRBV10-3 and TRBJ1-6; D possibly corresponds to TRBD1 (5 bases). This CDR3 contains 13 residues. CDR1 is ENHRY, CDR2 SYGVKD, per germline. Written as DNA, the CDR3 is TGTGCCATCAGTGATGACGACAGAATGGGAACCCTTTTT. Its translation: CAISDDDRMGTLF.

The chain employs TRBV2 and TRBJ2-1, with a weak D call TRBD2 (6 bases). CDR1 is SNHLY, CDR2 FYNNEI, per germline. V lost 11 bases and J lost 10, with 15 bases in between. This CDR3 spans 11 amino acids. The CDR3 nucleotides read TGTGCCTCCAGAACTGCGGGGGAGCAGTTCTTC. This codes for CASRTAGEQFF.

This chain links TRBV7-2 with TRBJ2-1; D gene uncertain. From germline, CDR1 is SGHTA and CDR2 FQGNSA. V was cut by 2 bases and J by 12 bases, with 17 bases left in between. The CDR3 runs to 14 residues. The CDR3 coding sequence is TGTGCCAGCAGCTTACGGGTTATCGATAGTGGGCAGTTCTTC. Protein product: CASSLRVIDSGQFF.

The V call is TRBV6-1, the J call TRBJ2-7, with D possibly TRBD1 on 6 matching bases. The CDR3 sequence is 18 residues long. The germline V gene encodes CDR1 MNHNS and CDR2 SASEGT. V was trimmed by 6 bases and J by 3 bases, leaving 27 bases between them. CDR3 amino acids: CASRPPAGTPKKNYEQYF. CDR3 in DNA: TGTGCCAGCAGGCCACCCGCCGGGACACCGAAAAAGAACTACGAGCAGTACTTC.

The V call is TRBV3-1, the J call TRBJ2-1, with 7 positions matching TRBD2. CDR1 and CDR2 from the germline V gene are LGHDT and YNNKEL (reference sequence). The CDR3 loop spans 15 amino acids. With 4 bases clipped from V and 3 bases from J, the junction kept 6 bases outside the gene matches. The CDR3 region is CASSPTRDYYNEQFF. CDR3 in DNA: TGTGCCAGCAGCCCCACTCGGGACTACTACAATGAGCAGTTCTTC.

This clonotype showed up just a few times. The CDR3 DNA follows: TGCGCCAGCAGCTTCCCCCTAGCGGGTGAAGAGACCCAGTACTTC. Amino acids: CASSFPLAGEETQYF. This rearrangement joins TRBV5-1 to TRBJ2-5; 8 bases fit TRBD2. CDR3 length: 15 amino acids. J lost 3 bases, V lost 2 bases, and 6 bases had no gene match. Germline V lookup: CDR1 SGHRS, CDR2 YFSETQ. Using reference TRBV5-1 and TRBJ2-5 for the parts outside the CDR3, the full variable domain is KAGVTQTPRYLIKTRGQQVTLSCSPISGHRSVSWYQQTPGQGLQFLFEYFSETQRNKGNFPGRFSGRQFSNSRSEMNVSTLELGDSALYLCASSFPLAGEETQYFGPGTRLLVL.

There are many counts of this clonotype. V and J are TRBV5-5 and TRBJ2-7; 9 bases line up with TRBD1. Germline V CDR1 and CDR2: SGHKS, YYEKEE (reference sequence). The V segment lost 0 bases and the J segment 5 bases; nucleotides outside the gene matches: 0. There are 13 residues in the CDR3. The CDR3: CASSLGTGDEQYF. The CDR3 nucleotides read TGTGCCAGCAGCTTGGGGACAGGGGACGAGCAGTACTTC.

This clonotype was seen only a few times. The chain carries TRBV3-1 and TRBJ1-4; no clear D gene. V gave up 0 bases and J gave up 7 bases, with 12 bases separating them. The germline gives CDR1 LGHDT, CDR2 YNNKEL (reference sequence). The CDR3 totals 15 residues. DNA of the CDR3: TGTGCCAGCAGCCAAGAGAGGAGGGCGGCTGAAAAACTGTTTTTT. Its protein is CASSQERRAAEKLFF.

The table lists this clonotype with a few counts. This chain connects TRBV15 to TRBJ1-1, with D perhaps matching TRBD1 (5 bases). The germline CDR1 and CDR2 sequences are LNHNV and YYDKDF (reference sequence). The length of the CDR3 is 12 residues. V was clipped by 6 bases and J by 4 bases, with 9 bases between them. The CDR3 region is CATSPRATEAFF. The CDR3 DNA is TGTGCCACCAGTCCCAGGGCCACTGAAGCTTTCTTT.

This chain joins TRBV12-3 or TRBV12-4 and TRBJ1-5; no firm D call. V lost 5 bases and J 9 bases, leaving 8 bases between the germline ends. This CDR3 comprises 11 residues. This CDR3 reads CASSERGPQHF. The CDR3 region has the DNA TGTGCCAGCAGTGAGCGTGGGCCCCAGCATTTT.

This clonotype was seen only once. The rearrangement joins TRBV5-1 to TRBJ1-1, with a tentative D call TRBD1 (5 bases). V shed 0 bases and J shed 11 bases, with 8 bases lying between them. The CDR3 is made up of 11 amino acids. Per germline, CDR1 SGHRS and CDR2 YFSETQ. The CDR3 reads CASSLDGGAFF. The DNA for the CDR3 is TGCGCCAGCAGCTTGGACGGGGGGGCTTTCTTT.

In its sample, this clonotype was seen a few times. The chain links TRBV5-1 to TRBJ1-1; D is undetermined. This CDR3 has 16 amino acids. V was clipped by 0 bases and J by 1 base, with 13 bases between them. Germline V gene sequence: CDR1 SGHRS, CDR2 YFSETQ. The CDR3 is CASSLGRVAGNTEAFF. The CDR3 bases are TGCGCCAGCAGCTTGGGGCGGGTTGCTGGGAACACTGAAGCTTTCTTT.

This rearrangement joins TRBV12-3 or TRBV12-4 to TRBJ1-6, with 9 bases lining up with TRBD1. The length of the CDR3 is 14 residues. J was trimmed by 8 bases and V by 4 bases; bases with no gene match: 3. CDR3 nucleotides: TGTGCCAGCAGTTGGACAGGGGTGGATTCACCCCTCCACTTT. Its translation: CASSWTGVDSPLHF.

This clonotype was found a few times. CDR3 sequence (DNA): TGCAGTGCTAGAGGTGTCGGGGGACGTTACGAGCAGTACTTC. Translating gives CSARGVGGRYEQYF. The chain recombines TRBV20-1 with TRBJ2-7; maybe TRBD2 (6 bases). Germline V gene data show CDR1 as DFQATT and CDR2 as SNEGSKA (reference sequence). V lost 1 base and J lost 4, with 14 bases in between. This CDR3 has 14 amino acids.

This clonotype was recorded a few times. As DNA, the CDR3 is TGTGCCAGCTCACCCACGACTCGGCGAGAGCAGTACTTC. This gives the protein CASSPTTRREQYF. This chain connects TRBV18 to TRBJ2-7; D remains unclear. Germline CDR1 and CDR2: KGHSH and LQKENI. This CDR3 spans 13 amino acids. With 3 bases removed from V and 7 bases from J, the gap between germline ends came to 13 bases. Full variable domain (missing parts from reference TRBV18 and TRBJ2-7): NAGVMQNPRHLVRRRGQEARLRCSPMKGHSHVYWYRQLPEEGLKFMVYLQKENIIDESGMPKERFSAEFPKEGPSILRIQQVVRGDSAAYFCASSPTTRREQYFGPGTRLTVT.

The rearrangement joins TRBV20-1 to TRBJ2-7, with D possibly being TRBD1 (5 bases). Germline CDR1 reads DFQATT; CDR2 reads SNEGSKA (reference sequence). The CDR3 runs 14 residues. V was cut by 0 bases and J by 3 bases, with 12 bases left in between. The CDR3 DNA sequence: TGCAGTGCTAGAGATGGTAGGACATTCTACGAGCAGTACTTC. It translates to CSARDGRTFYEQYF.

This clonotype came up many times. The chain recombines TRBV2 with TRBJ2-3; the D is unclear. Trimming removed 4 bases from V and 0 bases from J, with 11 bases in between. Germline-derived CDR1 and CDR2 are SNHLY and FYNNEI. The CDR3 length is 15 residues. The CDR3 is CASSGDWLSTDTQYF. The CDR3 nucleotides read TGTGCCAGCAGTGGAGACTGGTTGAGCACAGATACGCAGTATTTT.

This clonotype came up a few times. The V gene is TRBV20-1, the J gene TRBJ2-1; D remains unclear. The V end lost 5 bases, the J end lost 2 bases, and 16 bases lay between the germline ends. The V gene's germline CDR1 is DFQATT and CDR2 SNEGSKA (reference sequence). This CDR3 is built from 15 residues. The CDR3 here is CSAAGGARAYNEQFF. DNA for the CDR3: TGCAGTGCTGCCGGTGGAGCTCGCGCCTACAATGAGCAGTTCTTC.

This clonotype was recorded at least ten times. The J gene is TRBJ2-7, the V gene TRBV20-1, with D hard to call. Germline CDR1 and CDR2: DFQATT and SNEGSKA (reference sequence). The ends were cut back, 5 bases at V and 2 bases at J, with 10 bases in the middle. The CDR3 is 12 amino acids. The CDR3 region is CSAAKVTYEQYF. The DNA of the CDR3 is TGCAGTGCTGCCAAGGTTACCTACGAGCAGTACTTC.